This passage covers 27 T cell receptor beta chains from one sample sequenced in a study of blood T cell repertoires in COVID-19. Sequencing used immunoSEQ multiplex PCR; TCRdb keeps in-frame clones, though not all of them. Among some 150,000 clones listed, around four fifths were seen once. Input material: peripheral blood. These receptors were taken from an older man with acute or convalescent COVID-19.

This chain links TRBV7-8 with TRBJ1-6; possibly TRBD1 for D (5 bases). The CDR3 spans 13 residues. In germline, CDR1 is SGHVS, CDR2 FQNEAQ. Trimming took 7 bases from V and 6 from J, leaving 10 bases between them. CDR3: CASKGRGNSPLHF. The CDR3 bases are TGTGCCAGCAAGGGGAGGGGTAATTCACCCCTCCACTTT.

The sample holds a few counts of this clone. V gene TRBV27 combines with J gene TRBJ2-7, with 15 bases matching TRBD2. Germline trimming cut 10 bases from V and 2 bases from J; bases unmatched to any gene: 9. The CDR3 spans 16 residues. In germline, CDR1 is MNHEY, CDR2 SMNVEV (reference sequence). Here the CDR3 reads CATRGLAGGVPYEQYF. For the CDR3, the DNA is TGTGCCACTCGAGGACTAGCGGGAGGGGTCCCCTACGAGCAGTACTTC.

This clone was counted between two and nine times. The V and J genes are TRBV5-1 and TRBJ2-3, with 7 nucleotides matching TRBD1. V shed 3 bases and J 7 bases; nucleotides not matched to a gene: 8. The germline V gene has CDR1 SGHRS and CDR2 YFSETQ. The CDR3 runs to 14 residues. CDR3 DNA: TGCGCCAGCAGCTCATGGGACAGCCAATATACGCAGTATTTT. It yields the protein CASSSWDSQYTQYF. Full variable domain (missing parts from reference TRBV5-1 and TRBJ2-3): KAGVTQTPRYLIKTRGQQVTLSCSPISGHRSVSWYQQTPGQGLQFLFEYFSETQRNKGNFPGRFSGRQFSNSRSEMNVSTLELGDSALYLCASSSWDSQYTQYFGPGTRLTVL.

The chain is built from TRBV11-2 and TRBJ1-5; 8 nucleotides align to TRBD1. Per the germline V gene, CDR1 is SGHAT and CDR2 is FQNNGV. There are 15 residues in the CDR3. V lost 5 bases to trimming and J lost 7 bases; unmatched junction nucleotides: 10. The CDR3, as DNA: TGTGCCAGCAGCCCAACCTCAGGGGGCTGGCAGCCCCAGCATTTT. Translated: CASSPTSGGWQPQHF.

This chain connects TRBV3-1 (or the pseudogene TRBV3-2) to TRBJ1-1, with D possibly matching TRBD1 (5 bases). Looked up from germline, CDR1 is LGHDT and CDR2 is YNNKEL (reference sequence). The CDR3 has 16 residues. The germline V and J ends were trimmed by 1 base and 1 base, with 13 bases remaining between them. The CDR3 loop reads CASSQGSQGRNTEAFF. CDR3 in DNA: TGTGCCAGCAGCCAAGGTTCTCAGGGCAGGAACACTGAAGCTTTCTTT.

The rearrangement links TRBV5-1 to TRBJ2-2, with 13 positions matching TRBD2. After removal of 1 base from V and 1 base from J, the junction contained 1 base not matched to a gene. This CDR3 contains 17 residues. Germline lookup yields CDR1 SGHRS and CDR2 YFSETQ. The CDR3 here is CASSLRLAGGNTGELFF. CDR3 DNA sequence: TGCGCCAGCAGCTTGCGACTAGCGGGGGGGAACACCGGGGAGCTGTTTTTT.

This sequence joins TRBV5-1 and TRBJ2-6; D uncertain. The V gene lost 2 bases and the J gene lost 4 bases, with 19 bases spanning the gap. Germline V gene data show CDR1 as SGHRS and CDR2 as YFSETQ. The CDR3 runs 18 residues. CDR3 sequence reads: CASSFFVNSGPGANVLTF. The CDR3 bases are TGCGCCAGCAGCTTTTTCGTCAATAGTGGGCCAGGGGCCAACGTCCTGACTTTC.

This sequence joins TRBV12-3 or TRBV12-4 and TRBJ1-5; tentatively, D is TRBD1 (5 bases). This CDR3 has 13 amino acids. Trimming removed 5 bases at V and 6 bases at J, with 11 bases between. CDR3: CASSPQVGQPQHF. DNA for the CDR3: TGTGCCAGCAGTCCACAGGTGGGTCAGCCCCAGCATTTT.

Only one count was recorded for this clone. J is TRBJ2-1 and V is TRBV10-3, with 7 bases fitting TRBD1. This CDR3 spans 15 amino acids. The germline CDR1 and CDR2 sequences are ENHRY and SYGVKD. Trimming removed 5 bases from V and 6 bases from J; junction bases left unmatched: 10. CDR3 sequence (DNA): TGTGCCATCAGTTCCCGGCAGGGGGTGGCCAATGAGCAGTTCTTC. Encoded protein: CAISSRQGVANEQFF.

This rearrangement joins TRBV2 to TRBJ1-5; D is possibly TRBD1 (6 bases). V lost 6 bases and J 4 bases, leaving 13 bases between the germline ends. The germline gives CDR1 SNHLY, CDR2 FYNNEI. The CDR3 consists of 14 residues. DNA of the CDR3: TGTGCCAGCAGCGAACAGGGAGGAAATCAGCCCCAGCATTTT. Translation: CASSEQGGNQPQHF.

The chain has TRBV7-2 and TRBJ2-7; TRBD2 matches 7 bases. The CDR3 contains 15 residues. The germline gives CDR1 SGHTA, CDR2 FQGNSA. With 5 bases clipped from V and 3 bases from J, the junction kept 10 bases outside the gene matches. The CDR3: CASSPRGGDGYEQYF. The CDR3 nucleotides read TGTGCCAGCAGCCCCCGGGGAGGGGATGGCTACGAGCAGTACTTC.

This clone was detected only a few times. The CDR3 here is CASSLRTGPSTDTQYF. The CDR3 bases are TGCGCCAGCAGCTTGAGAACAGGGCCCAGCACAGATACGCAGTATTTT. The chain carries TRBV5-1 and TRBJ2-3; maybe TRBD1 (6 bases). The CDR3 length is 16 residues. Trimming removed 1 base from V and 0 bases from J, with 12 bases in between. Germline CDR1 is SGHRS and CDR2 is YFSETQ.

This clone has a handful of counts. The chain recombines TRBV5-1 with TRBJ2-3; 12 bases line up with TRBD2. CDR3 length equals 17 residues. Germline CDR1 is SGHRS and CDR2 is YFSETQ. J gave up 1 base and V 5 bases, and 8 bases lay outside the gene matches. CDR3 residues: CASRWLAGGPGTDTQYF. The CDR3 nucleotides read TGCGCCAGCAGGTGGCTAGCGGGGGGGCCGGGCACAGATACGCAGTATTTT.

The gene calls are TRBV15 and TRBJ1-5, with no clear D. The germline V gene encodes CDR1 LNHNV and CDR2 YYDKDF (reference sequence). V lost 2 bases to trimming and J lost 4 bases, with 12 bases between them. CDR3 length: 15 residues. CDR3 protein: CATSRRQGQNQPQHF. CDR3 nucleotides: TGTGCCACCAGCAGACGACAAGGCCAGAATCAGCCCCAGCATTTT.

This chain connects TRBV2 to TRBJ2-5, with 9 positions matching TRBD1. CDR3 length: 15 residues. J gave up 7 bases and V 1 base, and 7 bases lay outside the gene matches. CDR1 SNHLY and CDR2 FYNNEI come from the germline V gene. The CDR3 is CASSEVTGGWATQYF. Written as DNA, the CDR3 is TGTGCCAGCAGTGAAGTAACAGGGGGCTGGGCGACCCAGTACTTC.

As regards this clone: The junction departs from the called germline gene at one end, perhaps through a read error. The rearrangement links TRBV7-7 to TRBJ2-3; D possibly corresponds to TRBD2 (6 bases). From germline, CDR1 is SSHAT and CDR2 FNYEAQ (reference sequence). CDR3 length: 14 amino acids. CDR3 DNA: TGTGCTAGCAGCTTAACGGGGGGCACAGATACGCAGTATTTT. Its translation: CASSLTGGTDTQYF.

The chain carries TRBV2 and TRBJ2-3; 10 nucleotides agree with TRBD2. CDR1 is SNHLY, CDR2 FYNNEI, per germline. V shed 10 bases, J shed 5 bases, and the junction held 3 bases outside the gene matches. This CDR3 has 12 residues. The CDR3: CATRLAGDTQYF. The CDR3 DNA is TGTGCCACCCGACTAGCGGGAGATACGCAGTATTTT.

This chain connects TRBV2 to TRBJ1-6, with 7 bases aligning to TRBD1. Looked up from germline, CDR1 is SNHLY and CDR2 is FYNNEI. Unmatched junction bases numbered 7, after V lost 2 bases and J lost 9 bases. This CDR3 has 15 residues. The CDR3 bases are TGTGCCAGCAGTGAATTCAGGGGGTCTCGTTCACCCCTCCACTTT. Translating gives CASSEFRGSRSPLHF.

The gene calls are TRBV7-9 and TRBJ2-7; 9 bases match TRBD1. This CDR3 comprises 12 residues. Trimming at V came to 5 bases and at J to 5 bases, leaving 1 base not matched to a gene. The V gene's germline CDR1 is SEHNR and CDR2 FQNEAQ (reference sequence). CDR3 sequence (DNA): TGTGCCAGCAGCCGGACAGGGGACGAGCAGTACTTC. It translates to CASSRTGDEQYF.

This chain's CDR3 is CASSQGRQGGYTF. In nucleotides, the CDR3 is TGTGCCAGCAGCCAAGGGAGGCAGGGGGGCTACACCTTC. The chain is built from TRBV4-2 and TRBJ1-2; a possible D gene is TRBD1 (6 bases). CDR1 and CDR2 from the germline V gene are LGHNA and YNFKEQ. Trimming shortened V by 1 base and J by 8 bases, and 11 bases separated the two germline ends. CDR3 length: 13 residues.

The J gene is TRBJ1-5, the V gene TRBV7-8; TRBD1 matches at 7 bases. Trimming removed 5 bases from V and 4 bases from J; junction bases left unmatched: 11. The germline V gene encodes CDR1 SGHVS and CDR2 FQNEAQ. The CDR3 length is 16 residues. In nucleotides, the CDR3 is TGTGCCAGCAGCCCGACACCAGACAGGGTAAATCAGCCCCAGCATTTT. Its translation is CASSPTPDRVNQPQHF. Full variable domain (remainder filled in from reference TRBV7-8 and TRBJ1-5): GAGVSQSPRYKVAKRGQDVALRCDPISGHVSLFWYQQALGQGPEFLTYFQNEAQLDKSGLPSDRFFAERPEGSVSTLKIQRTQQEDSAVYLCASSPTPDRVNQPQHFGDGTRLSIL.

The rearrangement links TRBV3-1 (or the pseudogene TRBV3-2) to TRBJ1-2; possible D gene TRBD1, 6 bases. The CDR3 has 13 residues. Trimming removed 8 bases from V and 5 bases from J, with 15 bases in between. Germline V gives CDR1 LGHDT, CDR2 YNNKEL (reference sequence). CDR3 in amino acids: CASRPDRAYGYTF. For the CDR3, the DNA is TGTGCCAGCCGACCGGACAGAGCTTATGGCTACACCTTC.

This clone was detected once. The chain employs TRBV5-1 and TRBJ1-4, with D possibly TRBD1 on 6 matching bases. Germline loops: CDR1 SGHRS, CDR2 YFSETQ. This CDR3 has 16 amino acids. Trimming pared 4 bases from V and 4 bases from J, leaving 17 bases between. CDR3 region: CASSAGGGQRNEKLFF. The CDR3 coding sequence is TGCGCCAGCAGCGCGGGAGGCGGACAGCGTAATGAAAAACTGTTTTTT. Using reference TRBV5-1 and TRBJ1-4 for the parts outside the CDR3, the full variable domain is KAGVTQTPRYLIKTRGQQVTLSCSPISGHRSVSWYQQTPGQGLQFLFEYFSETQRNKGNFPGRFSGRQFSNSRSEMNVSTLELGDSALYLCASSAGGGQRNEKLFFGSGTQLSVL.

The genes are TRBV5-4 and TRBJ2-5, with 9 bases matching TRBD1. V lost 4 bases and J lost 5; bases outside the gene matches: 9. The CDR3 has 15 residues. Per the germline V gene, CDR1 is SGHNT and CDR2 is YYREEE (reference sequence). CDR3 sequence: CASSGGQGLGETQYF. The CDR3 DNA reads TGTGCCAGCAGCGGGGGACAGGGACTGGGGGAGACCCAGTACTTC.

This chain joins TRBV11-3 and TRBJ1-2; no firm D call. Trimming shortened V by 3 bases and J by 3 bases, and 5 bases separated the two germline ends. The CDR3 consists of 12 residues. Germline-derived CDR1 and CDR2 are SGHNT and YENEEA. The CDR3, as DNA: TGTGCCAGCAGCTTCGGTTACTATGGCTACACCTTC. This gives the protein CASSFGYYGYTF.

CDR3 bases: TGTGCCAGCAGCCCCAGACTAGCGACAGATACGCAGTATTTT. Protein sequence: CASSPRLATDTQYF. The chain joins TRBV9 to TRBJ2-3, with 8 bases lining up with TRBD2. Germline V gene sequence: CDR1 SGDLS, CDR2 YYNGEE. Unmatched junction bases numbered 4, after V lost 4 bases and J lost 3 bases. The CDR3 is 14 residues long.

V usage is TRBV2 and J usage is TRBJ2-1; D is possibly TRBD2 (7 bases). The CDR3 is 16 residues long. From germline, CDR1 is SNHLY and CDR2 FYNNEI. Trimming stripped 8 bases from V and 0 bases from J, with 17 bases between. The CDR3 DNA reads as TGTGCCAGCTCCCGACGGGGGGCCAGCTCCTACAATGAGCAGTTCTTC. It specifies CASSRRGASSYNEQFF.